A selection of T cell receptor beta chains follows, all from one sample in a study of OX40 agonist ivuxolimab in advanced cancers. Clones were read by immunoSEQ multiplex PCR, and TCRdb kept only the in-frame ones, dropping some. Here the sample spans tens of thousands of clones, around 80% being singletons. The sequencing here drew on CD4+ or CD8+ T cells sorted from blood, taken in a trial of the OX40 agonist ivuxolimab. The receptors stem from an adult with an advanced solid tumor such as melanoma, head and neck, liver or kidney cancer. The CDR3 runs from the conserved cysteine through the conserved F or W. D genes are given only for firm matches. The listing skips clone size in some rows; elsewhere it reads once, few, many or a size class.

abundance	d_gene	v_gene	j_gene	CDR3nt	CDR3aa
NA	NA	TRBV9	TRBJ1-4	TGTGCCAGCAGCGTCCCAATTGGGGAGGTAGGTAATGAAAAACTGTTTTTT	CASSVPIGEVGNEKLFF
NA	TRBD1	TRBV27	TRBJ2-7	TGTGCCAGCAGTTTTTCTCCCGGGACAGGTACCTACGAGCAGTACTTC	CASSFSPGTGTYEQYF
NA	NA	TRBV7-8	TRBJ2-7	TGTGCCAGCAACTCCGGCGGCTTCTACGAGCAGTACTTC	CASNSGGFYEQYF
NA	NA	TRBV13	TRBJ1-2	TGTGCCAGCAGTTTCGGGTCGCGTGGCTACACCTTC	CASSFGSRGYTF
NA	NA	TRBV28	TRBJ2-7	TGTGCCAGCAGCCCGAAGATCTACGAGCAGTACTTC	CASSPKIYEQYF
NA	TRBD2	TRBV14	TRBJ2-1	TGTGCCAGCAGCCAAGTAACTAGCGGGAGCTCCTACAATGAGCAGTTCTTC	CASSQVTSGSSYNEQFF
NA	TRBD1	TRBV28	TRBJ1-5	TGTGCCAGCAGGATGACCGACAGGGATACTAATCAGCCCCAGCATTTT	CASRMTDRDTNQPQHF
NA	NA	TRBV4-2	TRBJ1-3	TGTGCCAGCAGCCAAGGAGGAAGCTCTGGAAACACCATATATTTT	CASSQGGSSGNTIYF
NA	NA	TRBV5-1	TRBJ2-5	TGCGCCAGCAGCCTCAGGGAATGGGAGACCCAGTACTTC	CASSLREWETQYF
NA	NA	TRBV5-8	TRBJ2-7	TGTGCCAGCAGCTTGCCCTCCTACGAGCAGTACTTC	CASSLPSYEQYF
once	TRBD2	TRBV6-1	TRBJ2-7	TGTGCCAGCAGTATGGGAGGGTACTACGAGCAGTACTTC	CASSMGGYYEQYF
NA	NA	TRBV28	TRBJ2-7	TGTGCCAGCAGCCTAGGGGGATTTAACGAGCAGTACTTC	CASSLGGFNEQYF
NA	TRBD2	TRBV28	TRBJ2-7	TGTGCCAGCAGACTCGACCGAAGCGGGGAAGGCGACGAGCAGTACTTC	CASRLDRSGEGDEQYF
few	NA	TRBV28	TRBJ2-3	TGTGCCAGCAGTTTACGTAGTGACCACACAGATACGCAGTATTTT	CASSLRSDHTDTQYF
NA	NA	TRBV11-2	TRBJ2-1	TGTGCCAGCAGCTTAGCTCCGAATGAGCAGTTCTTC	CASSLAPNEQFF
NA	NA	TRBV7-8	TRBJ2-1	TGTGCCAGCAGCAACCACGTCAATGAGCAGTTCTTC	CASSNHVNEQFF
NA	NA	TRBV15	TRBJ2-2	TGTGCCACCTCGCGGCACCACCAACCCGGGGAGCTGTTTTTT	CATSRHHQPGELFF
NA	NA	TRBV27	TRBJ2-7	TGTGCCAGCAGTTTATTAGTACCGACGGGCCTTTACGAGCAGTACTTC	CASSLLVPTGLYEQYF
NA	TRBD2	TRBV28	TRBJ2-7	TGTGCCAGCAGGCAAACTAGCGGGAGACTCTACGAGCAGTACTTC	CASRQTSGRLYEQYF
NA	TRBD1	TRBV7-9	TRBJ2-3	TGTGCCAGCGACAGGGACGCAGATACGCAGTATTTT	CASDRDADTQYF
NA	NA	TRBV7-9	TRBJ1-6	TGTGCCAGCAGCTTAGAGGGGAAAGGCTCACCCCTCCACTTT	CASSLEGKGSPLHF
few	TRBD1	TRBV6-1	TRBJ1-2	TGTGCCAGCAGGACCGGGACAGGGGTTAGCTATGGCTACACCTTC	CASRTGTGVSYGYTF
NA	NA	TRBV28	TRBJ1-2	TGTGCCAGCAGTTTTGCGGGGTCCGATGGCTACACCTTC	CASSFAGSDGYTF
NA	NA	TRBV29-1	TRBJ1-2	NA	CSAIGIYGCTF